This TCR beta chain is from a study of blood T cell repertoires in COVID-19. Germline-derived CDR1 and CDR2 are SGHVS and FNYEAQ. The junction had 8 bases not matched to a gene; V was cut back by 2 bases and J by 6 bases. This CDR3 has 16 amino acids. The Seattle patients joined while their infection was active and were tracked longitudinally afterward. Generated by immunoSEQ multiplex PCR, the TCRdb table keeps only in-frame clones and is missing some. The data hold more than 200,000 clones, with just under 90% observed a single time. The chain uses TRBV7-6 and TRBJ1-4; 8 bases agree with TRBD1. This TCR came from a man under 40 with COVID-19, enrolled during active disease. The sequencing input was peripheral blood. The CDR3 DNA reads TGTGCCAGCAGCTTATTCGGGGACAGGCCCGATGAAAAACTGTTTTTT. This codes for CASSLFGDRPDEKLFF. Filled out from reference TRBV7-6 and TRBJ1-4, the complete variable domain reads GAGVSQSPRYKVTKRGQDVALRCDPISGHVSLYWYRQALGQGPEFLTYFNYEAQQDKSGLPNDRFSAERPEGSISTLTIQRTEQRDSAMYRCASSLFGDRPDEKLFFGSGTQLSVL.